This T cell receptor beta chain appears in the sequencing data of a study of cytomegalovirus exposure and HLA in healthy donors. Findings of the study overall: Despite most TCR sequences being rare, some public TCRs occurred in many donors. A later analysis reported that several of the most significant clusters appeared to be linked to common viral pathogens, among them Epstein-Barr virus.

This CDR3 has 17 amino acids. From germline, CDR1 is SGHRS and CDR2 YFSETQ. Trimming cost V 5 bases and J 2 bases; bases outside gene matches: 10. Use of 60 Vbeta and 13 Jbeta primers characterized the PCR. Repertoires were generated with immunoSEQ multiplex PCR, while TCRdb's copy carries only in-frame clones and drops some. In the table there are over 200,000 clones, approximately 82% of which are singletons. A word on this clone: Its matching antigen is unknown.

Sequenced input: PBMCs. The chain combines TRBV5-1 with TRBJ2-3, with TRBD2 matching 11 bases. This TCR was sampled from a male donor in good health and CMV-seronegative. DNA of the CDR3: TGCGCCAGCAGAACCACCGGGACTAGCGGAACCACAGATACGCAGTATTTT. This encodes CASRTTGTSGTTDTQYF. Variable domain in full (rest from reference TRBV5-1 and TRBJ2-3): KAGVTQTPRYLIKTRGQQVTLSCSPISGHRSVSWYQQTPGQGLQFLFEYFSETQRNKGNFPGRFSGRQFSNSRSEMNVSTLELGDSALYLCASRTTGTSGTTDTQYFGPGTRLTVL.